Listed below are T cell receptor beta chains from one sample, sequenced in a study of T cells in tuberculosis. Only in-frame clones appear in the TCRdb table, and some are missing; sequencing was by immunoSEQ multiplex PCR. The repertoire has approximately 30,000 clones, 85% to 95% of them found once; the top ten carry roughly 7.7%. Sequenced sample: PBMCs. Every receptor here comes from a donor between 10 and 29 years old with latent tuberculosis or without tuberculosis infection. Some clones in this sample may be carry-over from other donors' samples. Each CDR3 is given with its conserved first and last residue. The order of the fields is clone size, CDR3 length, V gene, D gene, J gene, CDR3 protein, CDR3 DNA. The D gene is left open where the match is weak. Clone size is given for some rows only: seen once, a few or many times, or a class if the clone is expanded.

-,14,TRBV4-1,-,TRBJ1-1,CASSQAQLNTEAFF,TGCGCCAGCAGCCAAGCACAGCTGAACACTGAAGCTTTCTTT
-,13,TRBV5-5,-,TRBJ2-1,CASSLATGNEQFF,TGTGCCAGCAGCTTGGCCACCGGCAATGAGCAGTTCTTC
once,12,TRBV19,-,TRBJ1-6,CASSIRDSPLHF,TGTGCCAGTAGTATCAGGGATTCACCCCTCCACTTT
-,15,TRBV9,-,TRBJ1-1,CASSVGDAMNTEAFF,TGTGCCAGCAGCGTAGGCGATGCCATGAACACTGAAGCTTTCTTT
-,13,TRBV2,-,TRBJ2-5,CASSPVFGETQYF,TGTGCCAGCAGTCCGGTCTTCGGGGAGACCCAGTACTTC
-,15,TRBV5-1,TRBD1,TRBJ1-2,CASSTRDRGMVGYTF,TGCGCCAGCAGCACCAGGGACAGGGGAATGGTTGGCTACACCTTC
once,15,TRBV7-6,-,TRBJ2-5,CASSLAWPSFETQYF,TGTGCCAGCAGCTTAGCGTGGCCTAGCTTTGAGACCCAGTACTTC
-,15,TRBV28,-,TRBJ2-7,CASSGGQLSSYEQYF,TGTGCCAGCAGCGGGGGGCAGCTGAGCTCCTACGAGCAGTACTTC
-,15,TRBV5-1,TRBD2,TRBJ2-3,CASGPAGVGTDTQYF,TGCGCCAGCGGCCCAGCGGGAGTCGGCACAGATACGCAGTATTTT
few,15,TRBV13,-,TRBJ1-5,CASSLGDRDNQPQHF,TGTGCCAGCAGCTTAGGGGACAGAGACAATCAGCCCCAGCATTTT
-,17,TRBV30,TRBD2,TRBJ2-3,CAWSIAGGPKRTDTQYF,TGTGCCTGGAGTATAGCGGGGGGCCCAAAGCGCACAGATACGCAGTATTTT